This TCR beta chain was obtained from a study of T cell responses to AZD1222 COVID-19 vaccine. Profiling relied on immunoSEQ multiplex PCR, and the TCRdb table lists in-frame clones only, not all of them. Of 70,000 to 90,000 clones listed, about 92% are singletons. Sequencing used peripheral blood, obtained on day 0 of AZD1222 vaccination. This TCR derives from an adult in good health.

CDR3 residues: CASSTLRGEAFF. The DNA for the CDR3 is TGTGCCAGCAGTACCTTACGGGGTGAGGCTTTCTTT. The rearrangement joins TRBV6-1 to TRBJ1-1; D uncertain. Per the germline V gene, CDR1 is MNHNS and CDR2 is SASEGT. Trimming shortened V by 5 bases and J by 11 bases, and 15 bases separated the two germline ends. The CDR3 sequence is 12 residues long.